The rows below give T cell receptor beta chains drawn from one sample of a study of CD8 T cells in ankylosing spondylitis. TCRdb used MiXCR to reprocess the 5' RACE reads, holding one entry per CDR3 protein. Among about 210,000 distinct CDR3 sequences listed, approximately 8.4% were seen once. Source material: blood, either unsorted or a sorted T cell fraction (not recorded which). All receptors derive from a female donor with ankylosing spondylitis or in good health (not recorded which). Both conserved end residues are part of each CDR3. A D gene is named only where the DNA matches it firmly. Clone size is shown for a subset of rows, as once, few, many or a class of expanded clone.

TRBJ2-1 TRBV11-2 . many CASSFPGEQFF TGTGCCAGCAGCTTTCCCGGTGAGCAGTTCTTC
TRBJ2-7 TRBV5-5 . many CASSLPTKAYEQYF TGTGCCAGCAGCTTGCCTACCAAGGCCTACGAGCAGTACTTC
TRBJ2-5 TRBV7-3 . many CASSRGSLETQYF TGTGCCAGCAGCCGGGGGAGTTTGGAGACCCAGTACTTC
TRBJ2-7 TRBV11-3 TRBD1 many CASSFNLGTGGSNYEQYF TGTGCCAGCAGCTTCAACCTCGGGACAGGGGGCTCTAATTACGAGCAGTACTTC
TRBJ2-7 TRBV12-5 TRBD1 many CASGLGQGRGEQYF TGTGCTAGTGGTTTGGGACAGGGCCGGGGCGAGCAGTACTTC
TRBJ2-7 TRBV9 TRBD1 many CASSDDRGGTYEQYF TGTGCCAGCAGCGACGACAGGGGGGGTACCTACGAGCAGTACTTC
TRBJ2-1 TRBV7-2 . many CASSLRAGGNEQFF TGTGCCAGCAGCTTAAGGGCAGGGGGGAATGAGCAGTTCTTC
TRBJ2-7 TRBV7-2 TRBD2 . CASSPTTSASYEQYF TGTGCCAGCAGCCCTACGACTAGCGCATCCTACGAGCAGTACTTC
TRBJ1-1 TRBV19 . many CASRGLITEAFF TGTGCCAGTAGGGGGCTAATCACTGAAGCTTTCTTT
TRBJ2-5 TRBV5-6 . many CASSSPAVRDPNF TGTGCCAGCAGCTCCCCTGCGGTCAGGGACCCTAACTTC
TRBJ2-7 TRBV7-2 . many CASTLGSEQYF TGTGCCAGCACCCTCGGCAGCGAGCAGTACTTC
TRBJ2-1 TRBV11-2 TRBD2 . CASSLVGWASGSLTYNEQFF TGTGCCAGCAGCTTAGTGGGGTGGGCTAGCGGGAGCTTAACCTACAATGAGCAGTTCTTC
TRBJ1-1 TRBV20-1 TRBD1 many CSVSSDRATEAFF TGCAGTGTTTCGAGCGACAGGGCCACTGAAGCTTTCTTT
TRBJ2-2 TRBV29-1 TRBD1 many CSVTSGTGNTGELFF TGCAGCGTCACATCCGGGACAGGGAACACCGGGGAGCTGTTTTTT
TRBJ2-3 TRBV6-5 . many CASSSPSGTSTDTQYF TGTGCCAGCAGTTCACCATCCGGGACGAGCACAGATACGCAGTATTTT
TRBJ2-6 TRBV11-2 TRBD1 few CASSSTGSSGANVLTF TGTGCCAGCAGCTCGACAGGGAGCTCTGGGGCCAACGTCCTGACTTTC
TRBJ2-1 TRBV4-3 . many CASSQGRGVYNEQFF TGCGCCAGCAGCCAAGGGAGGGGCGTCTACAATGAGCAGTTCTTC
TRBJ2-1 TRBV7-9 TRBD2 many CASFLAKGGSSYNEQFF TGTGCCAGCTTTTTGGCAAAGGGCGGGAGCTCCTACAATGAGCAGTTCTTC
TRBJ2-4 TRBV7-2 . . CASSLVPLSIQYF TGTGCCAGCAGCTTAGTCCCCCTATCCATTCAGTACTTC
TRBJ2-7 TRBV6-1 TRBD1 many CASRTGTGVLSEQYF TGTGCCAGCAGAACCGGGACAGGGGTCCTCTCCGAGCAGTACTTC
TRBJ2-5 TRBV11-2 TRBD2 . CASSVLLAGGETQYF TGTGCCAGCAGCGTCCTACTAGCGGGAGGGGAGACCCAGTACTTC
TRBJ1-5 TRBV6-2/TRBV6-3 . many CASKIPGLLPQHF TGTGCCAGCAAAATTCCCGGCCTTTTGCCCCAGCATTTT
TRBJ2-1 TRBV27 TRBD2 many CASSFATSGTNEQFF TGTGCCAGCAGTTTCGCGACTAGCGGAACCAATGAGCAGTTCTTC
TRBJ2-1 TRBV20-1 . many CSAGWTQEGEQFF TGCAGTGCTGGTTGGACCCAAGAGGGTGAGCAGTTCTTC
TRBJ2-1 TRBV28 . many CASSSPSHNEQFF TGTGCCAGCAGTTCCCCCTCCCACAATGAGCAGTTCTTC
TRBJ2-3 TRBV7-2 . many CASSLVTGDTQYF TGTGCCAGCAGCTTAGTTACAGGGGATACGCAGTATTTT
TRBJ1-5 TRBV6-2/TRBV6-3 TRBD1 many CASSYGTVQGQQPQHF TGTGCCAGCAGTTACGGAACCGTACAGGGACAGCAGCCCCAGCATTTT
TRBJ1-1 TRBV29-1 TRBD1 many CSVGTGDTEAFF TGCAGCGTCGGGACAGGGGACACTGAAGCTTTCTTT
TRBJ1-5 TRBV7-6 . many CASSRDGYQPQHF TGTGCCTCGTCTCGGGACGGGTATCAGCCCCAGCATTTT
TRBJ2-1 TRBV25-1 . . CASSDPGRQADNEQFF TGTGCCAGCAGTGACCCGGGACGGCAGGCCGACAATGAGCAGTTCTTC
TRBJ2-7 TRBV20-1 . many CSARAAPIEAEQYF TGCAGTGCTAGGGCGGCACCCATAGAGGCCGAGCAGTACTTC
TRBJ2-3 TRBV14 . many CASSQDKASWSTDTQYF TGTGCCAGCAGCCAAGATAAGGCAAGTTGGAGCACAGATACGCAGTATTTT
TRBJ2-3 TRBV15 . many CATSRPRGIGTATDTQYF TGTGCCACCAGCAGACCACGCGGGATCGGGACAGCTACAGATACGCAGTATTTT
TRBJ2-4 TRBV15 . many CATSRDLVAKNIQYF TGTGCCACCAGCAGAGACCTCGTAGCCAAAAACATTCAGTACTTC
TRBJ2-7 TRBV24-1 TRBD1 many CATSDHTGTGRREQYF TGTGCCACCAGTGATCATACCGGGACAGGGCGACGCGAGCAGTACTTC
TRBJ2-3 TRBV9 . many CASSVGGTTSDTQYF TGTGCCAGCAGCGTCGGCGGGACAACCTCAGATACGCAGTATTTT
TRBJ1-6 TRBV7-2 . . CASSLAPGLYNSPLHF TGTGCCAGCAGCTTAGCGCCAGGGCTCTATAATTCACCCCTCCACTTT
TRBJ1-1 TRBV7-8 . many CASSPGQNTEAFF TGTGCCAGCAGCCCCGGACAGAACACTGAAGCTTTCTTT
TRBJ2-7 TRBV12-3/TRBV12-4 . many CASSRSLYEQYF TGTGCCAGCAGTAGGTCCCTGTACGAGCAGTACTTC
TRBJ2-5 TRBV20-1 . . CSAPRTGGTQYF TGCAGTGCTCCACGGACTGGAGGGACCCAGTACTTC
TRBJ2-7 TRBV15 TRBD2 many CATSRGMGLAGGREQYF TGTGCCACCAGCAGAGGGATGGGGTTAGCGGGAGGTCGCGAGCAGTACTTC
TRBJ2-1 TRBV20-1 TRBD2 many CSAEREEPNEQFF TGCAGTGCTGAGCGGGAGGAACCTAATGAGCAGTTCTTC
TRBJ1-1 TRBV20-1 . many CSASHTEAFF TGCAGTGCCAGTCACACTGAAGCTTTCTTT
TRBJ2-1 TRBV15 . many CATSLESGLLDNEQFF TGTGCCACCAGCCTCGAGTCGGGCCTCCTCGACAATGAGCAGTTCTTC
TRBJ2-1 TRBV5-1 . . CASSLGKRDNEQFF TGCGCCAGCAGCTTGGGAAAGCGAGACAATGAGCAGTTCTTC
TRBJ2-2 TRBV7-2 . . CASSWQGSTGELFF TGTGCCAGCAGCTGGCAGGGTAGCACCGGGGAGCTGTTTTTT
TRBJ2-7 TRBV20-1 . many CSAYSRDRHYEQYF TGCAGTGCTTATTCCCGGGACCGCCACTACGAGCAGTACTTC
TRBJ1-2 TRBV5-1 TRBD1 many CASSSGTENIGGYTF TGCGCCAGCAGCTCCGGGACAGAAAATATCGGGGGCTACACCTTC
TRBJ2-5 TRBV29-1 . many CSVEASGQETQYF TGCAGCGTTGAGGCCAGCGGCCAAGAGACCCAGTACTTC